This T cell receptor beta chain was identified during a study of T-cell memory formation after mild COVID-19. General study results and limits: A balance of CD4 and CD8 characterized clones contracting day 15 to 85, whereas later expanders leaned CD4+.

Germline V gene lookup returns CDR1 MNHEY and CDR2 SVGEGT. Losses at the gene ends were 5 bases for V and 2 bases for J; bases not matched to a gene: 3. The CDR3 totals 14 residues. One entry per CDR3 protein results from TCRdb running MiXCR on the 5' RACE reads. This repertoire shows 25,000 to 35,000 distinct CDR3 sequences, roughly 21% found once; its top ten account for approximately 1.5%. This clonotype has at least ten counts. Antigen unknown. The sequencing input was PBMCs or a T cell subset sorted from them (not recorded which). This clonotype originated in an adult who had mild COVID-19 (a few samples of this study predate the infection). Cell type and time point are not known. The chain carries TRBV6-2 or TRBV6-3 and TRBJ2-7, with 10 bases that match TRBD2. Written as DNA, the CDR3 is TGTGCCAGCAGTAGGACTAGCGGTCCCTACGAGCAGTACTTC. Translation gives CASSRTSGPYEQYF.